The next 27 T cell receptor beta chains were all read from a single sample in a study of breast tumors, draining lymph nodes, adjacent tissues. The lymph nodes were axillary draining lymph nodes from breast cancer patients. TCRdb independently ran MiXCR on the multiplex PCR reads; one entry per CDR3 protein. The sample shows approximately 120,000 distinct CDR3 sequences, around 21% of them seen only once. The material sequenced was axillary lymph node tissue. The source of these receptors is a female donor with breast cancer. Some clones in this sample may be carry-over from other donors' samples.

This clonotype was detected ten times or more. CDR3 DNA: TGTGCCACCAGTGATTTGGAAGCGGGAGACTACGGGGAGCAGTTCTTC. It yields the protein CATSDLEAGDYGEQFF. The V and J genes are TRBV24-1 and TRBJ2-1; 8 nucleotides align to TRBD2. Germline CDR1 KGHDR, CDR2 SFDVKD. J was trimmed by 10 bases and V by 0 bases; bases with no gene match: 10. The CDR3 consists of 16 residues.

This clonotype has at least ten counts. CDR3 region: CASSHAFRTGSGEKLFF. The CDR3 bases are TGCGCCAGCAGCCACGCCTTTCGGACAGGGAGTGGTGAAAAACTGTTTTTT. The chain couples TRBV4-1 to TRBJ1-4; 8 nucleotides agree with TRBD1. V trimming: 3 bases; J trimming: 7 bases; junction bases outside the gene matches: 13. Germline CDR1 is MGHRA and CDR2 is YSYEKL. CDR3 size: 17 residues.

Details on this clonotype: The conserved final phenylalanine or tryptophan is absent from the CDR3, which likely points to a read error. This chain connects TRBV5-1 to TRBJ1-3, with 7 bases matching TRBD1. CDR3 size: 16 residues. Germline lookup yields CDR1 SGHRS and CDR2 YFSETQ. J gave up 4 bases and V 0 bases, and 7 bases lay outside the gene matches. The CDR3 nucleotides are TGCGCCAGCAGCTTGGGGCAGGGGGGCTCCGGAAACACCATATATCTT. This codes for CASSLGQGGSGNTIYL.

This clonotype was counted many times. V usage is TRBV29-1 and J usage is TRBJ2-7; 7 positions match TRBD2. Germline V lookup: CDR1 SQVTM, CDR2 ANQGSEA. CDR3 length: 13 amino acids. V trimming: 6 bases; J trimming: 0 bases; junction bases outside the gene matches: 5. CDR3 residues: CSVPGGSSYEQYF. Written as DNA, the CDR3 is TGCAGCGTCCCGGGCGGGAGCTCCTACGAGCAGTACTTC.

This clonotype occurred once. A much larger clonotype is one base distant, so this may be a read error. The CDR3 coding sequence is TGTGCCAGCAGCTTAGCCGGTGGGGGTTGGACAGGTACGCAGTATTTT. Translating it yields CASSLAGGGWTGTQYF. The chain links TRBV7-9 to TRBJ2-3, with TRBD1 identical over 7 bases. This CDR3 contains 16 residues. Germline loops: CDR1 SEHNR, CDR2 FQNEAQ (reference sequence).

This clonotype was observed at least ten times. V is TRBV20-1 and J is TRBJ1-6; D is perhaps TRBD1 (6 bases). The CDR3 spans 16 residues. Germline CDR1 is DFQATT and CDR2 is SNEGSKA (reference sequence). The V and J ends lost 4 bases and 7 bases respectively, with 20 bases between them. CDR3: CSATRQDRGRNSPLHF. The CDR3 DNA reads TGCAGTGCTACCCGCCAGGACAGAGGTAGAAATTCACCCCTCCACTTT.

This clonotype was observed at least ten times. The CDR3 loop is CASSPGTGAGEQYF. DNA for the CDR3: TGTGCCAGCAGTCCCGGGACAGGGGCGGGCGAGCAGTACTTC. The chain carries TRBV6-1 and TRBJ2-7; TRBD1 aligns across 10 bases. The CDR3 totals 14 residues. With 5 bases clipped from V and 6 bases from J, the junction kept 7 bases outside the gene matches. Germline V gene lookup returns CDR1 MNHNS and CDR2 SASEGT.

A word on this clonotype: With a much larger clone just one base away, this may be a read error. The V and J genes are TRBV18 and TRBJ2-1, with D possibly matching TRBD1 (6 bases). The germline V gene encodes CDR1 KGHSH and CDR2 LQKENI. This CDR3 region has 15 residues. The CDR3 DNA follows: TGTGCCAGCTCACCCCAAGGACAGTCCTACAATGAGCAGTCCTTC. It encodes CASSPQGQSYNEQSF.

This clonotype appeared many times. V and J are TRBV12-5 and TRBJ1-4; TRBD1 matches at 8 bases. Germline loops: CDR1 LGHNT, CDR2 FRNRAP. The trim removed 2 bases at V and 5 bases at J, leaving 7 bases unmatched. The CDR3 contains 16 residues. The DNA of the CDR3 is TGTGCTAGTGGTTTGATGACGACAGGGGTAAATGAAAAACTGTTTTTT. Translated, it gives CASGLMTTGVNEKLFF.

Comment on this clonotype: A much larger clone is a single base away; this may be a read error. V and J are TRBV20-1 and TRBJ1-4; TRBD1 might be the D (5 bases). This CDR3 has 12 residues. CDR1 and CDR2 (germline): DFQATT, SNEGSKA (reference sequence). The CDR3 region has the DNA TGCAGCGGGGGAGGAGGGAATGAAAAACCGTTTTTT. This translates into CSGGGGNEKPFF.

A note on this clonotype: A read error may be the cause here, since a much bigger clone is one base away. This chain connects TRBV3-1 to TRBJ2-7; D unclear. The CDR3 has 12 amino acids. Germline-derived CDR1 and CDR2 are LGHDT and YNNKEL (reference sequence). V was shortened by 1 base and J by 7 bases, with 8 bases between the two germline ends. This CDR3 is CASSQGPQEQYF. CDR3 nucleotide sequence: TGTGCCAGCAGCCAAGGTCCTCAAGAGCAGTACTTC.

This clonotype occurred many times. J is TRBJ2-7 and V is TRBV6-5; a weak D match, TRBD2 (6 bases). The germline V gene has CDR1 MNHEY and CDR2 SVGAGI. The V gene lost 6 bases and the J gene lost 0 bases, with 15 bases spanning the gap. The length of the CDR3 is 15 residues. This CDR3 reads CASSNERVASYEQYF. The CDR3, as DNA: TGTGCCAGCAGCAACGAGCGGGTCGCCTCCTACGAGCAGTACTTC.

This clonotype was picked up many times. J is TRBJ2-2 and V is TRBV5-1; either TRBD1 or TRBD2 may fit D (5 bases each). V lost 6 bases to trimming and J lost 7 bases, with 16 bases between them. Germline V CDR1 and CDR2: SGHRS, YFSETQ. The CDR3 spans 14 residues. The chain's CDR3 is CASMGPLSSGELFF. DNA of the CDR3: TGCGCCAGCATGGGACCGTTGTCAAGCGGGGAGCTGTTTTTT. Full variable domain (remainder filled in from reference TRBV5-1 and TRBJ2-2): KAGVTQTPRYLIKTRGQQVTLSCSPISGHRSVSWYQQTPGQGLQFLFEYFSETQRNKGNFPGRFSGRQFSNSRSEMNVSTLELGDSALYLCASMGPLSSGELFFGEGSRLTVL.

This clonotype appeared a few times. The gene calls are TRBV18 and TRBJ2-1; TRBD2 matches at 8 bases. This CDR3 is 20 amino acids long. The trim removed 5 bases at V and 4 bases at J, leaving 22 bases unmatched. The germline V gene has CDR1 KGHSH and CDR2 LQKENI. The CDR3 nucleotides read TGTGCCAGCTCATTGTCCAAACCGGGGCGGGAGGTCTACCGGTACAATGAGCAGTTCTTC. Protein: CASSLSKPGREVYRYNEQFF.

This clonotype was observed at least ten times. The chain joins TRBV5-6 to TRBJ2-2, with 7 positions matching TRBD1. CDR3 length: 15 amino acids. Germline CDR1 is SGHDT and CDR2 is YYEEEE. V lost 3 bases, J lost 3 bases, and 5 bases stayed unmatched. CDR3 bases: TGTGCCAGCAGCTCGCTCGACAGGGACACCGGGGAGCTGTTTTTT. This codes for CASSSLDRDTGELFF.

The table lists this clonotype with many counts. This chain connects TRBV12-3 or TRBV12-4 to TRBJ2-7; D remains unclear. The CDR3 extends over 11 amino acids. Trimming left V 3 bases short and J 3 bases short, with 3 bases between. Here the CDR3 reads CASSFGYEQYF. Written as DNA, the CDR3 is TGTGCCAGCAGTTTCGGCTACGAGCAGTACTTC.

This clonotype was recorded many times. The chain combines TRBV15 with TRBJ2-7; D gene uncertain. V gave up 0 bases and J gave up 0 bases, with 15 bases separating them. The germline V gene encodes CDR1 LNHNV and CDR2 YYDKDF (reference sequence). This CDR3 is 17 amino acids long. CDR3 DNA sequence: TGTGCCACCAGCAGAGATCGGGTGGCTGTTCACTCCTACGAGCAGTACTTC. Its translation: CATSRDRVAVHSYEQYF.

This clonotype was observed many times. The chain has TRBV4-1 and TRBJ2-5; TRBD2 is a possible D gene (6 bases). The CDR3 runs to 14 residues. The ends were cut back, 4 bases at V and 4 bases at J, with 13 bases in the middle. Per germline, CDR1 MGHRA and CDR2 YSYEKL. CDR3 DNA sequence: TGCGCCAGCAGCCCCTGGCGGGGTAGAGAGACCCAGTACTTC. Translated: CASSPWRGRETQYF.

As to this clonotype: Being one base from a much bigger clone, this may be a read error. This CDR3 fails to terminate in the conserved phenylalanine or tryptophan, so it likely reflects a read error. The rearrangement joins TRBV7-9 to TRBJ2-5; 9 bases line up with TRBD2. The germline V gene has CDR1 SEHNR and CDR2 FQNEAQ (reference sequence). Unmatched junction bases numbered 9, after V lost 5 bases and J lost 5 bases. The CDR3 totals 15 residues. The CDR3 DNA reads TGTGCCAGCAGCGGGCGCGGGGGGGGGCCCGAGACCCAGTACTCC. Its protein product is CASSGRGGGPETQYS.

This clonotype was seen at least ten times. CDR3 protein: CASRGTASNYGYTF. The CDR3 DNA reads TGCGCCAGCCGGGGGACAGCATCTAACTATGGCTACACCTTC. The chain employs TRBV5-1 and TRBJ1-2; 7 bases are shared with TRBD1. Germline CDR1 SGHRS, CDR2 YFSETQ. The CDR3 runs to 14 residues. V dropped 7 bases and J dropped 0; count of bases not matched to a gene: 6.

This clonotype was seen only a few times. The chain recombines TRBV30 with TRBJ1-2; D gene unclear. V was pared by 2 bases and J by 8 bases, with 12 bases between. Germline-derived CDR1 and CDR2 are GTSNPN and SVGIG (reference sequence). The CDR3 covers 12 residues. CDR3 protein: CAWSPTAWGYTF. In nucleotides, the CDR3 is TGTGCCTGGAGTCCCACGGCCTGGGGCTACACCTTC.

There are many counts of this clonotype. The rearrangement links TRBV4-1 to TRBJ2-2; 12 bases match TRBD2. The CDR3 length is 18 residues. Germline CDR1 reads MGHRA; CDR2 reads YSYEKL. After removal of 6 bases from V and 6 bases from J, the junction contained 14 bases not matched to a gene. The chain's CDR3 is CASRPLLAGGRSSGELFF. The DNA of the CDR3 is TGCGCCAGCAGACCTCTACTAGCGGGAGGAAGGAGTTCCGGGGAGCTGTTTTTT.

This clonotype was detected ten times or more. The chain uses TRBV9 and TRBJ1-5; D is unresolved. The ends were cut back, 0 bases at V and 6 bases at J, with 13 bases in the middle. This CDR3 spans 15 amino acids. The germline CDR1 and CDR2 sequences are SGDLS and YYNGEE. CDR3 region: CASSVAGEWGQPQHF. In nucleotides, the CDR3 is TGTGCCAGCAGCGTAGCCGGGGAATGGGGTCAGCCCCAGCATTTT.

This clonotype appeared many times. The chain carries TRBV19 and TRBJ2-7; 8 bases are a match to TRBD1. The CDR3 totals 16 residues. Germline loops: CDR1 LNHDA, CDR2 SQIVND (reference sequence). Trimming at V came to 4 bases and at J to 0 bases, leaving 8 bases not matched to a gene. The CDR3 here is CASSTDRGRSSYEQYF. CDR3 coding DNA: TGTGCCAGTAGTACTGACAGGGGAAGGAGCTCCTACGAGCAGTACTTC.

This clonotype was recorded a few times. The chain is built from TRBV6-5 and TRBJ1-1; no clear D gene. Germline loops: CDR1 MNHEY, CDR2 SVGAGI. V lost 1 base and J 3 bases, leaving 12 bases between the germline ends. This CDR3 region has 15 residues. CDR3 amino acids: CASSYFSGFDTEAFF. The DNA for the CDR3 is TGTGCCAGCAGTTACTTTTCGGGGTTTGACACTGAAGCTTTCTTT.

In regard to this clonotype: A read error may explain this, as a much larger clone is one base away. The CDR3 DNA reads TGCGCCAGCAACCAAGAACATCTTATGGCCTCTGGAAACACCATATATTTT. Protein: CASNQEHLMASGNTIYF. The chain employs TRBV4-1 and TRBJ1-3; unclear D gene. Germline V gene lookup returns CDR1 MGHRA and CDR2 YSYEKL. The CDR3 extends over 17 amino acids.

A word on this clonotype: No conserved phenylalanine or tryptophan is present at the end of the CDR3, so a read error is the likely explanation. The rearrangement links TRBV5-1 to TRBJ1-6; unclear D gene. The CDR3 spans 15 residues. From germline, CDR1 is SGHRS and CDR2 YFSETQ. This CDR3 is CASSLDPQPNSPLHL. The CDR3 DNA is TGTGCCAGCAGCTTGGATCCGCAGCCCAATTCACCCCTCCACCTT.